These T cell receptor beta chains were read from a single sample in a study of regulatory T cells in long-lasting Graves disease. TCRdb redid the calling of the multiplex PCR reads with MiXCR, one entry per CDR3 protein. The sample holds about 340,000 distinct CDR3 sequences, about 20% seen once. The starting material was peripheral blood mononuclear cells (PBMCs), obtained when the disease was refractory, from a patient treated with antithyroid drugs. All receptors come from a female donor with Graves disease. Both conserved end residues are part of each CDR3. The D gene is left open where the match is weak. Clone size, where shown, is once, few, many, or a class for clones that have expanded.

J gene: TRBJ2-7
D gene: TRBD1
V gene: TRBV27
clone size: NA
CDR3 protein: CASSLSSGDRTYEQYF
CDR3 DNA: TGTGCCAGCAGTTTATCCTCCGGGGACAGGACCTACGAGCAGTACTTC

J gene: TRBJ2-7
D gene: NA
V gene: TRBV20-1
clone size: NA
CDR3 protein: CSAVTAGYEQYF
CDR3 DNA: TGCAGTGCTGTCACGGCGGGGTACGAGCAGTACTTC

J gene: TRBJ1-1
D gene: NA
V gene: TRBV5-8
clone size: many
CDR3 protein: CASSLIAGPGNTEAFF
CDR3 DNA: TGTGCCAGCAGCTTGATTGCAGGGCCAGGGAACACTGAAGCTTTCTTT

J gene: TRBJ1-4
D gene: TRBD1
V gene: TRBV7-2
clone size: many
CDR3 protein: CASSGQGSSEKLFF
CDR3 DNA: TGTGCCAGCAGCGGACAGGGGTCGAGTGAAAAACTGTTTTTT

J gene: TRBJ1-2
D gene: NA
V gene: TRBV29-1
clone size: NA
CDR3 protein: CSVESGYTF
CDR3 DNA: TGCAGCGTTGAATCCGGATACACCTTC

J gene: TRBJ2-5
D gene: TRBD1
V gene: TRBV18
clone size: NA
CDR3 protein: CASSSLPGQGWQETQYF
CDR3 DNA: TGTGCCAGCTCATCTTTGCCGGGACAGGGGTGGCAAGAGACCCAGTACTTC

J gene: TRBJ2-7
D gene: TRBD2
V gene: TRBV7-6
clone size: once
CDR3 protein: CASSYGLAGMYEQYF
CDR3 DNA: TGTGCCAGCAGCTATGGACTAGCGGGAATGTACGAGCAGTACTTC

J gene: TRBJ1-2
D gene: NA
V gene: TRBV12-3/TRBV12-4
clone size: NA
CDR3 protein: CVSSFSAGNYGYTF
CDR3 DNA: TGTGTCAGCAGTTTTTCGGCAGGGAACTATGGCTACACCTTC

J gene: TRBJ2-1
D gene: TRBD1
V gene: TRBV7-2
clone size: few
CDR3 protein: CASSSDRGGEQFF
CDR3 DNA: TGTGCCAGCAGTTCCGACAGGGGCGGTGAGCAGTTCTTC

J gene: TRBJ1-6
D gene: NA
V gene: TRBV7-2
clone size: few
CDR3 protein: CASSRRRTDSPLHF
CDR3 DNA: TGTGCCAGCAGCCGACGGCGGACAGATTCACCCCTCCACTTT

J gene: TRBJ2-5
D gene: TRBD1
V gene: TRBV18
clone size: NA
CDR3 protein: CASSQTGGAETQYF
CDR3 DNA: TGTGCCAGCTCACAAACAGGGGGCGCCGAGACCCAGTACTTC

J gene: TRBJ1-3
D gene: TRBD1
V gene: TRBV2
clone size: many
CDR3 protein: CASSGTGAGNTIYF
CDR3 DNA: TGTGCCAGCAGTGGGACAGGGGCTGGAAACACCATATATTTT

J gene: TRBJ1-4
D gene: NA
V gene: TRBV9
clone size: NA
CDR3 protein: CASRRDSNEKLFF
CDR3 DNA: TGTGCCAGCCGTAGGGACTCTAATGAAAAACTGTTTTTT

J gene: TRBJ1-5
D gene: TRBD1
V gene: TRBV20-1
clone size: NA
CDR3 protein: CSAREGQGAHQPQHF
CDR3 DNA: TGCAGTGCTAGAGAAGGACAGGGGGCGCATCAGCCCCAGCATTTT

J gene: TRBJ2-1
D gene: NA
V gene: TRBV29-1
clone size: once
CDR3 protein: CSVQVGNEQFF
CDR3 DNA: TGCAGCGTCCAGGTGGGGAATGAGCAGTTCTTC

J gene: TRBJ2-3
D gene: NA
V gene: TRBV28
clone size: NA
CDR3 protein: CASSPWVSTDTQYF
CDR3 DNA: TGTGCCAGCAGTCCTTGGGTCAGCACAGATACGCAGTATTTT

J gene: TRBJ2-7
D gene: TRBD1
V gene: TRBV5-1
clone size: NA
CDR3 protein: CASSFTGAEQYF
CDR3 DNA: TGCGCCAGCAGCTTCACAGGGGCCGAGCAGTACTTC

J gene: TRBJ2-7
D gene: TRBD1
V gene: TRBV12-3/TRBV12-4
clone size: many
CDR3 protein: CASSHGTGSYEQYF
CDR3 DNA: TGTGCCAGCAGCCACGGGACAGGGTCCTACGAGCAGTACTTC

J gene: TRBJ1-5
D gene: NA
V gene: TRBV6-1
clone size: NA
CDR3 protein: CASKRERDQPQHF
CDR3 DNA: TGTGCCAGCAAGAGAGAGCGAGATCAGCCCCAGCATTTT

J gene: TRBJ2-7
D gene: NA
V gene: TRBV27
clone size: few
CDR3 protein: CASSVERASYEQYF
CDR3 DNA: TGTGCCAGCAGCGTGGAAAGGGCCTCCTACGAGCAGTACTTC

J gene: TRBJ2-3
D gene: NA
V gene: TRBV29-1
clone size: NA
CDR3 protein: CSAGTYRSTDTQYF
CDR3 DNA: TGCAGCGCCGGGACCTACCGTAGCACAGATACGCAGTATTTT

J gene: TRBJ2-7
D gene: NA
V gene: TRBV12-3/TRBV12-4
clone size: many
CDR3 protein: CASSSEGYSSYEQYF
CDR3 DNA: TGTGCCAGCAGTTCAGAGGGCTACTCTTCCTACGAGCAGTACTTC

J gene: TRBJ2-3
D gene: NA
V gene: TRBV12-3/TRBV12-4
clone size: NA
CDR3 protein: CASRGLTTDTQYF
CDR3 DNA: TGTGCCAGCCGGGGACTCACCACAGATACGCAGTATTTT

J gene: TRBJ1-5
D gene: TRBD1
V gene: TRBV5-5
clone size: NA
CDR3 protein: CASSLNSGTVNQPQHF
CDR3 DNA: TGTGCCAGCAGCTTGAATTCCGGGACAGTGAATCAGCCCCAGCATTTT

J gene: TRBJ2-5
D gene: NA
V gene: TRBV12-3/TRBV12-4
clone size: many
CDR3 protein: CASSSEGRETQYF
CDR3 DNA: TGTGCCAGCAGTTCTGAGGGGCGGGAGACCCAGTACTTC

J gene: TRBJ1-1
D gene: NA
V gene: TRBV12-3/TRBV12-4
clone size: NA
CDR3 protein: CASGPPPPPLSNMNTEAFF
CDR3 DNA: TGTGCCAGCGGCCCCCCACCCCCTCCACTCTCTAACATGAACACTGAAGCTTTCTTT

J gene: TRBJ2-7
D gene: NA
V gene: TRBV4-1
clone size: NA
CDR3 protein: CASSQEPGKVTYEQYF
CDR3 DNA: TGCGCCAGCAGCCAAGAACCGGGGAAGGTAACCTACGAGCAGTACTTC

J gene: TRBJ2-1
D gene: NA
V gene: TRBV7-2
clone size: NA
CDR3 protein: CASSLELTMYNEQFF
CDR3 DNA: TGTGCCAGCAGCTTGGAACTCACGATGTACAATGAGCAGTTCTTC

J gene: TRBJ2-7
D gene: NA
V gene: TRBV7-9
clone size: NA
CDR3 protein: CASSPSDEQYF
CDR3 DNA: TGTGCCAGCAGCCCGTCGGACGAGCAGTACTTC

J gene: TRBJ2-5
D gene: NA
V gene: TRBV12-5
clone size: NA
CDR3 protein: CASGANGSETQYF
CDR3 DNA: TGTGCTAGTGGCGCTAACGGGAGCGAGACCCAGTACTTC

J gene: TRBJ2-7
D gene: NA
V gene: TRBV20-1
clone size: NA
CDR3 protein: CSARPPEGQREEQYF
CDR3 DNA: TGCAGTGCGAGGCCCCCCGAGGGCCAGAGGGAAGAGCAGTACTTC

J gene: TRBJ2-2
D gene: NA
V gene: TRBV5-1
clone size: NA
CDR3 protein: CASSLVGGANTGELFF
CDR3 DNA: TGCGCCAGCAGCTTGGTTGGCGGGGCGAACACCGGGGAGCTGTTTTTT

J gene: TRBJ1-1
D gene: NA
V gene: TRBV7-8
clone size: many
CDR3 protein: CASSWGADTEAFF
CDR3 DNA: TGTGCCAGCAGCTGGGGGGCAGACACTGAAGCTTTCTTT

J gene: TRBJ1-1
D gene: TRBD1
V gene: TRBV6-5
clone size: NA
CDR3 protein: CASSYPRDSYTEAFF
CDR3 DNA: TGTGCCAGCAGTTACCCCCGGGACAGCTACACTGAAGCTTTCTTT

J gene: TRBJ2-5
D gene: TRBD1
V gene: TRBV7-7
clone size: few
CDR3 protein: CASSLSTGGETQYF
CDR3 DNA: TGTGCTAGCAGCTTGTCGACAGGGGGAGAGACCCAGTACTTC

J gene: TRBJ1-2
D gene: NA
V gene: TRBV19
clone size: many
CDR3 protein: CASSIGADYGYTF
CDR3 DNA: TGTGCCAGTAGTATAGGGGCAGACTATGGCTACACCTTC

J gene: TRBJ2-3
D gene: NA
V gene: TRBV28
clone size: NA
CDR3 protein: CASSLNQGLTDTQYF
CDR3 DNA: TGTGCCAGCAGTTTGAATCAGGGGCTCACAGATACGCAGTATTTT

J gene: TRBJ1-2
D gene: NA
V gene: TRBV5-4
clone size: NA
CDR3 protein: CASSLARRNYGYTF
CDR3 DNA: TGTGCCAGCAGCTTGGCCCGCCGGAACTATGGCTACACCTTC

J gene: TRBJ1-2
D gene: NA
V gene: TRBV30
clone size: NA
CDR3 protein: CAWTGDGHSYGYTF
CDR3 DNA: TGTGCCTGGACCGGCGACGGGCATTCATATGGCTACACCTTC

J gene: TRBJ1-2
D gene: TRBD1
V gene: TRBV15
clone size: NA
CDR3 protein: CATSSLLVGPGQGGYGYTF
CDR3 DNA: TGTGCCACCAGCAGTCTCCTCGTGGGTCCGGGACAGGGGGGTTATGGCTACACCTTC

J gene: TRBJ1-6
D gene: NA
V gene: TRBV19
clone size: NA
CDR3 protein: CASSGQLDNSPLHF
CDR3 DNA: TGTGCCAGTAGTGGTCAGTTGGATAATTCACCCCTCCACTTT

J gene: TRBJ2-5
D gene: TRBD1
V gene: TRBV19
clone size: NA
CDR3 protein: CASSNRTGVETQYF
CDR3 DNA: TGTGCCAGTAGTAACCGGACAGGGGTGGAGACCCAGTACTTC

J gene: TRBJ1-1
D gene: TRBD1
V gene: TRBV20-1
clone size: NA
CDR3 protein: CSARPPGQGALTEAFF
CDR3 DNA: TGCAGTGCTAGACCCCCGGGACAGGGGGCTTTAACTGAAGCTTTCTTT

J gene: TRBJ2-7
D gene: NA
V gene: TRBV9
clone size: few
CDR3 protein: CASSVATGASYEQYF
CDR3 DNA: TGTGCCAGCAGCGTAGCAACGGGAGCCTCCTACGAGCAGTACTTC

J gene: TRBJ2-6
D gene: NA
V gene: TRBV9
clone size: NA
CDR3 protein: CASSVAPRDVQSGANVLTF
CDR3 DNA: TGTGCCAGCAGCGTAGCTCCCCGGGACGTACAGTCTGGGGCCAACGTCCTGACTTTC

J gene: TRBJ1-5
D gene: NA
V gene: TRBV28
clone size: many
CDR3 protein: CASSSRWSRMGQPQHF
CDR3 DNA: TGTGCCAGCAGCTCGAGATGGTCAAGGATGGGTCAGCCCCAGCATTTT

J gene: TRBJ1-5
D gene: NA
V gene: TRBV28
clone size: many
CDR3 protein: CASSTKPGRKNFSNQPQHF
CDR3 DNA: TGTGCCAGCAGTACTAAACCGGGACGGAAAAACTTTAGCAATCAGCCCCAGCATTTT

J gene: TRBJ1-5
D gene: NA
V gene: TRBV28
clone size: NA
CDR3 protein: CASNIQGQPQHF
CDR3 DNA: TGTGCCAGCAACATCCAGGGTCAGCCCCAGCATTTT

J gene: TRBJ1-1
D gene: NA
V gene: TRBV28
clone size: many
CDR3 protein: CASSLPGSGFEAFF
CDR3 DNA: TGTGCCAGCAGCCTCCCCGGCAGTGGGTTTGAAGCTTTCTTT

J gene: TRBJ2-4
D gene: NA
V gene: TRBV28
clone size: many
CDR3 protein: CASARNIQYF
CDR3 DNA: TGTGCCAGCGCCCGAAACATTCAGTACTTC

J gene: TRBJ2-7
D gene: TRBD2
V gene: TRBV7-6
clone size: NA
CDR3 protein: CASSFHSGLAGGPSYEQYF
CDR3 DNA: TGTGCCAGCAGCTTCCACTCGGGACTAGCGGGAGGGCCCTCCTACGAGCAGTACTTC

J gene: TRBJ2-6
D gene: NA
V gene: TRBV10-3
clone size: few
CDR3 protein: CAISPDATGANVLTF
CDR3 DNA: TGTGCCATCAGTCCGGACGCAACTGGGGCCAACGTCCTGACTTTC

J gene: TRBJ1-4
D gene: NA
V gene: TRBV4-2
clone size: few
CDR3 protein: CASSQETNEKLFF
CDR3 DNA: TGTGCCAGCAGCCAAGAAACGAATGAAAAACTGTTTTTT

J gene: TRBJ2-2
D gene: NA
V gene: TRBV20-1
clone size: NA
CDR3 protein: CSARGQGGLVRTGELFF
CDR3 DNA: TGCAGTGCTAGAGGGCAGGGGGGACTAGTTCGTACCGGGGAGCTGTTTTTT

J gene: TRBJ2-7
D gene: TRBD1
V gene: TRBV12-3/TRBV12-4
clone size: NA
CDR3 protein: CASSLSDRGPPYEQYF
CDR3 DNA: TGTGCCAGCAGTTTGTCGGACAGGGGACCCCCCTACGAGCAGTACTTC

J gene: TRBJ2-7
D gene: NA
V gene: TRBV15
clone size: NA
CDR3 protein: CATSSRTGLGEQYF
CDR3 DNA: TGTGCCACCAGCAGCAGGACGGGGCTTGGCGAGCAGTACTTC

J gene: TRBJ2-1
D gene: TRBD2
V gene: TRBV30
clone size: NA
CDR3 protein: CALSGVPYNEQFF
CDR3 DNA: TGTGCCCTTAGCGGGGTCCCCTACAATGAGCAGTTCTTC

J gene: TRBJ2-6
D gene: NA
V gene: TRBV27
clone size: few
CDR3 protein: CASTPRYSGANVLTF
CDR3 DNA: TGTGCCAGCACCCCCCGTTACTCTGGGGCCAACGTCCTGACTTTC

J gene: TRBJ2-4
D gene: TRBD1
V gene: TRBV10-2
clone size: NA
CDR3 protein: CASSEFRGLAKNIQYF
CDR3 DNA: TGCGCCAGCAGTGAGTTCAGGGGGCTAGCCAAAAACATTCAGTACTTC

J gene: TRBJ2-7
D gene: NA
V gene: TRBV25-1
clone size: NA
CDR3 protein: CASSESSLGEWEQYF
CDR3 DNA: TGTGCCAGCAGTGAATCCTCATTAGGGGAGTGGGAGCAGTACTTC